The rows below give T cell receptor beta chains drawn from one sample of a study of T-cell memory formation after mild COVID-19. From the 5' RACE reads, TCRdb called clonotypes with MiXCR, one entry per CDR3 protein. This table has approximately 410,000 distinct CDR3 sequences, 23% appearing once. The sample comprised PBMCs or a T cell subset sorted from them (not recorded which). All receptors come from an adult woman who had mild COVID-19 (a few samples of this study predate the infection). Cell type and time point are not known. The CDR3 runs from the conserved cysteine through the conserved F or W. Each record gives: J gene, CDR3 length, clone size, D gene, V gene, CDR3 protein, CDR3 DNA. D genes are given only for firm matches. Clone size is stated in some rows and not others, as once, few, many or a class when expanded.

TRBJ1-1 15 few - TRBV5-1 CASSLGTLGVNEAFF TGCGCCAGCAGCTTGGGGACCCTCGGAGTGAATGAAGCTTTCTTT
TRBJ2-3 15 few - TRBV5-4 CASSLVGQSTDTQYF TGTGCCAGCAGCTTGGTTGGCCAGAGCACAGATACGCAGTATTTT
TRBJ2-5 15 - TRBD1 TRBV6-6 CASSYMGQGAETQYF TGTGCCAGCAGTTACATGGGACAGGGGGCGGAGACCCAGTACTTC
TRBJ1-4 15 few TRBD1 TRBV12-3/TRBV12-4 CASSSDRGLFEKLFF TGTGCCAGCAGCTCTGACAGGGGGCTGTTTGAAAAACTGTTTTTT
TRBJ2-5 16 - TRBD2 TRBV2 CASRITSGASGETQYF TGTGCCAGCAGAATAACTAGCGGGGCTTCGGGAGAGACCCAGTACTTC
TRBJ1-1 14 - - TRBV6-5 CASSYSNRNTEAFF TGTGCCAGCAGTTACTCGAATCGGAACACTGAAGCTTTCTTT
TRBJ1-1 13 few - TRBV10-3 CAISESMGPEAFF TGTGCCATCAGTGAGTCGATGGGTCCTGAAGCTTTCTTT
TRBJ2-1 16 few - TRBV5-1 CASSSYRRASYNEQFF TGCGCCAGCAGCTCTTACCGGCGAGCCTCATACAATGAGCAGTTCTTC
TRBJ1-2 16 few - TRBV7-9 CASSSLKTDLNYGYTF TGTGCCAGCAGCTCTCTAAAGACGGACCTTAACTATGGCTACACCTTC
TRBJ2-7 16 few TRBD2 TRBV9 CASSVEPLAGGHEQYF TGTGCCAGCAGCGTAGAGCCACTAGCGGGAGGTCACGAGCAGTACTTC
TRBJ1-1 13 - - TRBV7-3 CASSSAGFAEAFF TGTGCCAGCAGCTCCGCAGGGTTCGCTGAAGCTTTCTTT
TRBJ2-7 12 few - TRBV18 CASSPDRWEQYF TGTGCCAGCTCACCAGACCGCTGGGAGCAGTACTTC
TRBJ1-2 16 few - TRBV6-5 CASSYKGYNFNYGYTF TGTGCCAGCAGTTACAAGGGATACAACTTTAACTATGGCTACACCTTC
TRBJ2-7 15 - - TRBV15 CATSRDSGQIYEQYF TGTGCCACCAGCAGAGATTCTGGACAGATCTACGAGCAGTACTTC
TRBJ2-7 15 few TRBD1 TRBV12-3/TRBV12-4 CASNLWGRGQDEQYF TGTGCCAGCAACCTTTGGGGCAGGGGGCAGGACGAGCAGTACTTC
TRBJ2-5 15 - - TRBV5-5 CASSFLAGPSWDQYF TGTGCCAGCAGCTTTTTGGCAGGGCCCTCATGGGACCAGTACTTC
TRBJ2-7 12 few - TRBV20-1 CSARDRPYEQYF TGCAGTGCTAGAGATCGGCCCTACGAGCAGTACTTC
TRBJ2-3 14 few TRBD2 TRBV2 CASNQLASTDTQYF TGTGCCAGTAACCAACTAGCGAGCACAGATACGCAGTATTTT
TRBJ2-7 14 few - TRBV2 CASSEARSGYEQYF TGTGCCAGCAGTGAAGCGCGGTCGGGGTACGAGCAGTACTTC
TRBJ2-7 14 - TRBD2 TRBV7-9 CASSPGLVGYEQYF TGTGCCAGCAGCCCGGGACTAGTGGGGTACGAGCAGTACTTC
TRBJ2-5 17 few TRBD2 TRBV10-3 CAISESGTSGSRKTQYF TGTGCCATCAGTGAGTCGGGGACTAGCGGGTCCAGGAAGACCCAGTACTTC
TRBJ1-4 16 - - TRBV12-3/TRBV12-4 CASSQGVSQYGEKLFF TGTGCCAGCAGCCAAGGGGTGAGCCAGTACGGCGAAAAACTGTTTTTT
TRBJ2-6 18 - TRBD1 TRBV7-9 CASSFLRTGAAGANVLTF TGTGCCAGCAGCTTCCTAAGGACAGGGGCCGCTGGGGCCAACGTCCTGACTTTC
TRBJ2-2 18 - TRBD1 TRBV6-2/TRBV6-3 CASSYPPWTGELKGELFF TGTGCCAGCAGTTACCCGCCCTGGACAGGGGAATTAAAAGGGGAGCTGTTTTTT
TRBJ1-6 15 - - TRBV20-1 CSAGLGGSYNSPLHF TGCAGTGCCGGTCTAGGTGGCTCCTATAATTCACCCCTCCACTTT
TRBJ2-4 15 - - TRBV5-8 CASRTGDFSKNIQYF TGTGCCAGCAGAACAGGGGACTTTTCCAAAAACATTCAGTACTTC
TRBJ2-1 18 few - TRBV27 CASSLYSRVRGPYNEQFF TGTGCCAGCAGTTTATATTCCCGGGTGAGAGGGCCCTACAATGAGCAGTTCTTC
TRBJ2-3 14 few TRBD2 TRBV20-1 CSAYSGTSTDTQYF TGCAGTGCTTATAGCGGGACCTCCACAGATACGCAGTATTTT
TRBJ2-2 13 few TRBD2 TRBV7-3 CASSYREAGELFF TGTGCCAGCAGCTACCGGGAGGCCGGGGAGCTGTTTTTT
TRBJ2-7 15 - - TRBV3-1 CASSQDKSRGHEQYF TGTGCCAGCAGCCAAGATAAGAGTAGAGGGCACGAGCAGTACTTC
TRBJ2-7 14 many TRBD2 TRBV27 CASSGRGGSYEQYF TGTGCCAGCAGTGGGCGGGGGGGGTCCTACGAGCAGTACTTC
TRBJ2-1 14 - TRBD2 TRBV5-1 CASSDSSGGNEQFF TGCGCCAGCAGTGATAGTAGCGGGGGAAATGAGCAGTTCTTC
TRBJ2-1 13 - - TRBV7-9 CATRDPIYNEQFF TGTGCCACCCGGGACCCGATCTACAATGAGCAGTTCTTC
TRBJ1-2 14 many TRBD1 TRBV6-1 CASSLDRFSYGYTF TGTGCCAGCAGTCTGGACAGGTTCAGCTATGGCTACACCTTC
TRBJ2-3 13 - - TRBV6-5 CASRRTLTDTQYF TGTGCCAGCAGGAGGACACTCACAGATACGCAGTATTTT
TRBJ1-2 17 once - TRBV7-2 CASSLAGEGGPNYGYTF TGTGCCAGCAGCTTAGCGGGAGAGGGAGGTCCTAACTATGGCTACACCTTC
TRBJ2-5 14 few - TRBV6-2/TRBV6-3 CASSRLLGKETQYF TGTGCCAGCAGTCGACTTTTAGGGAAAGAGACCCAGTACTTC
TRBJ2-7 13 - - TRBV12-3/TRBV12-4 CASRPSPGHEQYF TGTGCCAGCAGGCCCTCTCCCGGCCACGAGCAGTACTTC